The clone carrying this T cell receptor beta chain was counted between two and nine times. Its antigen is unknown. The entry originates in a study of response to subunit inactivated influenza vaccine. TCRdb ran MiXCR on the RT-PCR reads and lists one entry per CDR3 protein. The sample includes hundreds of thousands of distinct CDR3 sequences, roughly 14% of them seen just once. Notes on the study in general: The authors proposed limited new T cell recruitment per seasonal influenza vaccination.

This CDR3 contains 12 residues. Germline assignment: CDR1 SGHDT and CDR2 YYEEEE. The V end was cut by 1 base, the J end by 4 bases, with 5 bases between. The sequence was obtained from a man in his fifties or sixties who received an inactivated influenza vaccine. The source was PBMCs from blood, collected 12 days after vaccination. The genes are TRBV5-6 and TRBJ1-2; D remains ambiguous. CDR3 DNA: TGTGCCAGCAGCTTGAATGGCTATGGCTACACCTTC. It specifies CASSLNGYGYTF.